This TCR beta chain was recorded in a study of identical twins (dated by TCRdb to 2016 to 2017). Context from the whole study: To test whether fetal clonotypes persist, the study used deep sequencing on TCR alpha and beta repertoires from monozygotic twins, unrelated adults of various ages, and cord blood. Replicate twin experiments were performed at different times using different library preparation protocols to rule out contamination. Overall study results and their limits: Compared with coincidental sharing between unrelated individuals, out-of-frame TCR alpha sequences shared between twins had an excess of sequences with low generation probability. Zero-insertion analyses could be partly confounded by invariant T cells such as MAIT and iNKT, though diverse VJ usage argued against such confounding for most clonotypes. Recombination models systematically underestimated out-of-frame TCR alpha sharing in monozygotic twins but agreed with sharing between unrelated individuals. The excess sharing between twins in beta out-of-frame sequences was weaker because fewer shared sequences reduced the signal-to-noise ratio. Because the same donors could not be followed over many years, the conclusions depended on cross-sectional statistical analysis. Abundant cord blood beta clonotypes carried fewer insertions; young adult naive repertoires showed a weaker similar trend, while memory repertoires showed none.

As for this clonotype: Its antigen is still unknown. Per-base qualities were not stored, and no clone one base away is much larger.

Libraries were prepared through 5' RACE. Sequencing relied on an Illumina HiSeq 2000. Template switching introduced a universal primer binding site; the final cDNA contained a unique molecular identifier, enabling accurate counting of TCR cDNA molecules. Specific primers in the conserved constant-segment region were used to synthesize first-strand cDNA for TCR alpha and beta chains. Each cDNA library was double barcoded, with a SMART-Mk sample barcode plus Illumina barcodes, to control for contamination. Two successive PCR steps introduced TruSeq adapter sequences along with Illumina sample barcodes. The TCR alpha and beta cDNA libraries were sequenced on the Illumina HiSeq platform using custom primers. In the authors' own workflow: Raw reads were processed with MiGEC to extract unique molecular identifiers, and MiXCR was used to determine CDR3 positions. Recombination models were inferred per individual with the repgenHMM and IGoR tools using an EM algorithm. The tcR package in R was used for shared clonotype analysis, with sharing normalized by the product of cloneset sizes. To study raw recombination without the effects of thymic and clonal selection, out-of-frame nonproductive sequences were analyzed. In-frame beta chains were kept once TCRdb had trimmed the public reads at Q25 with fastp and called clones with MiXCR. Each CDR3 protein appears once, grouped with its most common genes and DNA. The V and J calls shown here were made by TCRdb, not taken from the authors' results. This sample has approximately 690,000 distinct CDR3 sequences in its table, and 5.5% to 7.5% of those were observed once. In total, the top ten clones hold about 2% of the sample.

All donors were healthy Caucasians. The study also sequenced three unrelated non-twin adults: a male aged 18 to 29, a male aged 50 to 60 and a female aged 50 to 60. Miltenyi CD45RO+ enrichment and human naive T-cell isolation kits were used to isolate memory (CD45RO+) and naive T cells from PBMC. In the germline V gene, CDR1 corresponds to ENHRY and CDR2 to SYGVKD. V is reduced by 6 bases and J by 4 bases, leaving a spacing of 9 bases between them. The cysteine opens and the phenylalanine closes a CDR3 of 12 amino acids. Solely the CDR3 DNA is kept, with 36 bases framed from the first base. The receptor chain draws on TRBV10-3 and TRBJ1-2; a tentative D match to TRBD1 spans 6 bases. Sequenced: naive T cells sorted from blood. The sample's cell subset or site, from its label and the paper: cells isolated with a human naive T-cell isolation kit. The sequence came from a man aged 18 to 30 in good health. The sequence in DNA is TGTGCCATCAGCACGGACAGCTATGGCTACACCTTC. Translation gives CAISTDSYGYTF.